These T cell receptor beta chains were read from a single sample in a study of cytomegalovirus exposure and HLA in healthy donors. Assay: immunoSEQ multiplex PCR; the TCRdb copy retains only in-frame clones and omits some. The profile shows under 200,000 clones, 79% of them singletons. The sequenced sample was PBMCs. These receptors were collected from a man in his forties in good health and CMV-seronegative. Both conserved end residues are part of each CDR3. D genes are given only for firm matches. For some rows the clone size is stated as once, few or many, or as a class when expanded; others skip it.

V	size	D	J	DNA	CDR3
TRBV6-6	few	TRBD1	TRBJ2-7	TGTGCCAGCAGTTTCGCCGGACAGGGGTCGGGGGAGCAGTACTTC	CASSFAGQGSGEQYF
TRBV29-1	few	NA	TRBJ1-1	TGCAGCGTGTCCCGCGGGGGGGGCACTGAAGCTTTCTTT	CSVSRGGGTEAFF
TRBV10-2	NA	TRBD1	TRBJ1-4	TGCGCCAGCAGTGACCCCGGGACAGCTAATGAAAAACTGTTTTTT	CASSDPGTANEKLFF
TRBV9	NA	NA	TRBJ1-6	TGTGCCAGCAGCGCGACTCTTAATTCACCCCTCCACTTT	CASSATLNSPLHF
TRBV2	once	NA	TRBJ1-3	TGTGCCAGCAGTGAAGCGCAGGTGGGGGCACGCGGAAACACCATATATTTT	CASSEAQVGARGNTIYF
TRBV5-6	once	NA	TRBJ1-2	TGTGCCACCTATAAACGTCCCGCTCTTCTATATGGCTACACCTTC	CATYKRPALLYGYTF
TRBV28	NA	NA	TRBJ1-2	TGTGCCAGCAGTTTATCCAACTTCGCGATCGACTATGGCTACACCTTC	CASSLSNFAIDYGYTF
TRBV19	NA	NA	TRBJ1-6	TGTGCCAGCGCCACGGGGGTTTCACCCCTCCACTTT	CASATGVSPLHF
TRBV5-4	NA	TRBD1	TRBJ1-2	TGTGCCAGCAGCTTTGTCAGGGGGGACTATGGCTACACCTTC	CASSFVRGDYGYTF
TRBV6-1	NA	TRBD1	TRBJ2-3	TGTGCCAGCAGTGAAGCGGGGTGGGGACAGGGGGCGGGAGATACGCAGTATTTT	CASSEAGWGQGAGDTQYF
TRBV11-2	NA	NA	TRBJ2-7	TGTGCCAGCAGTTTTAGCGCCGTATTCTCCTACGAGCAGTACTTC	CASSFSAVFSYEQYF
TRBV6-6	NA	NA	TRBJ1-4	TGTGCCAGCAGACCGGGAGCAACTAATGAAAAACTGTTTTTT	CASRPGATNEKLFF
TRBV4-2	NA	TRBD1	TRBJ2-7	TGTGCCAGCAGCCAAGATACTATAGGACAGGGTTCCTACGAGCAGTACTTC	CASSQDTIGQGSYEQYF
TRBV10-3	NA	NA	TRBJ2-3	TGTGCCATCTCTAGCCTTCCCACAGATACGCAGTATTTT	CAISSLPTDTQYF